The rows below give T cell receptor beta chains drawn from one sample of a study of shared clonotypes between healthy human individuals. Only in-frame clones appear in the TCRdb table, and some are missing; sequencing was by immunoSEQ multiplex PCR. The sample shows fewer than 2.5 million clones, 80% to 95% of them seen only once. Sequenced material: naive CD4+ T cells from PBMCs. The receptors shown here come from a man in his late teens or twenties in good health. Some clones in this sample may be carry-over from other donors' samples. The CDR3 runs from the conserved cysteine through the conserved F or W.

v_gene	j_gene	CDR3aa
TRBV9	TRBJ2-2	CASSPRTGNTGELFF
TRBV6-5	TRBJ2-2	CASSSGLAGDTGELFF
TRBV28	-	CASSLLAAVYYEQYF
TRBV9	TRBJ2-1	CASTGTSRSEQFF
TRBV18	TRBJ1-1	CASSRSVNTEAFF
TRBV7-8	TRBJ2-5	CASSLTEETQYF
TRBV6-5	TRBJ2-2	CASSTPQGYTGELFF
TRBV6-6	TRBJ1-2	CASSYRDRGRGYTF
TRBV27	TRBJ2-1	CASSLVRVAGAYEQFF
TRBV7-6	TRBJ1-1	CASSLISLNTEAFF
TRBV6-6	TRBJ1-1	CASGQQKQAFF
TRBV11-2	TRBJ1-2	CASRELRGSYGYTF
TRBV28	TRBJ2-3	CASSTPSRTDTQYF
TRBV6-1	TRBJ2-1	CASSEALATYNEQFF
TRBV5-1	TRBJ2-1	CASSSAMGLASSYNEQFF
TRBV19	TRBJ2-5	CASSWQALEETQYF
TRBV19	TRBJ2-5	CASSIYSRQETQYF
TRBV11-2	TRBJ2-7	CASSFRPGGEQYF
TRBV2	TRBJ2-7	CASSYLRGEQYF
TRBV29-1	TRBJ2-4	CSGMQAVLGKNIQYF
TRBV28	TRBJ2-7	CAIRQGTYEQYF
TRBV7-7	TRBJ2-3	CASSLSGSLGDTQYF
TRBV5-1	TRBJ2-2	CASKGTSNTGELFF
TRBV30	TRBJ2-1	CAWTPSGSYNEQFF
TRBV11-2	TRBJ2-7	CASSRDRVNSYEQYF
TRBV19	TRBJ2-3	CASKGGSTDTQYF
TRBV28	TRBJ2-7	CASSLLGGGGEQYF
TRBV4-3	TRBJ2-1	CASSRLGQGDNEQFF
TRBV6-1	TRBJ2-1	CASNGGSSYNEQFF
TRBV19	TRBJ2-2	CASSIISGSGELFF
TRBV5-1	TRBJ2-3	CASSFGTSGSTDTQYF
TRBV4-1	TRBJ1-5	CASSQGQGGQPQHF
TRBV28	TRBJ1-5	CASSSLKGTGILPQHF
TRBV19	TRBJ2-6	CASSIEGTGGVGANVLTF
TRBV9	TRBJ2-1	CASSVDASGTYNNEQFF
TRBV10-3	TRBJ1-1	CAISGGQGANTEAFF
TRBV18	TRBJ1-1	CASSPAGGRRTEAFF
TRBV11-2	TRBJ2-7	CASSLDPRLAGGEQYF
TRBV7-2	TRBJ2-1	CASSLSTYNEQFF
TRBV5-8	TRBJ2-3	CASSPDWTTTDTQYF
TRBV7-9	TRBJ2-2	CASSSSGLSSGELFF
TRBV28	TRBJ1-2	CASSSTREYGYTF
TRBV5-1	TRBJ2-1	CASSLEPGAQFF
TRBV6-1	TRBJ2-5	CASSERRDETQYF
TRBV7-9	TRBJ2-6	CASSSGRHGANVLTF
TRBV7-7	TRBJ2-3	CASSSGGSQDTQYF
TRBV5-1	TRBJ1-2	CASSLTGTGGFEDGYTF
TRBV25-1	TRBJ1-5	CASIAGPQHF
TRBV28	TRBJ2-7	CASRLTGGPYEQYF
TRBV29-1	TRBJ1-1	CSVVHSEAFF
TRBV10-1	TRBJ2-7	CASSESSYEQYF
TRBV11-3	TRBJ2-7	CASSLVGAAGEYEQYF
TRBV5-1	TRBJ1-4	CASSLVGSNEKLFF
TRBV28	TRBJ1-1	CASSLGGTVEAFF
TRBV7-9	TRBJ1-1	CASSEQGATSEAFF
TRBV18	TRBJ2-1	CASSPTPRGRPNNEQFF
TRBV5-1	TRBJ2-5	CASSLGTAQETQYF
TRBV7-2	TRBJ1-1	CASSRQGLNTEAFF
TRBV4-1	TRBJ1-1	CASSLFGAQNTEAFF
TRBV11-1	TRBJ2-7	CASSLEGGRSLTEQYF